Listed below are T cell receptor beta chains from one sample, sequenced in a study of T-cell memory formation after mild COVID-19. In TCRdb, the 5' RACE reads were re-called with MiXCR into one record per CDR3 protein. The sample carries 140,000 to 150,000 distinct CDR3 sequences, 6% to 7% recorded once. Sequencing was done on a sample of PBMCs or a T cell subset sorted from them (not recorded which). These receptors originate from an adult woman who had mild COVID-19 (a few samples of this study predate the infection). Cell type and time point are not known. Each CDR3 is given with its conserved first and last residue.

j_gene | v_gene | CDR3aa
TRBJ2-5 | TRBV7-3 | CASSPDRGETQYF
TRBJ2-1 | TRBV5-4 | CASSLAGGSNEQFF
TRBJ2-1 | TRBV24-1 | CATSDPQGDGGSYNEQFF
TRBJ2-2 | TRBV29-1 | CSARSTGAGGELFF
TRBJ2-1 | TRBV4-1 | CASSQGSSGGMGEQFF
TRBJ2-1 | TRBV12-3/TRBV12-4 | CATAPGPSRRSEQFF
TRBJ1-2 | TRBV5-1 | CASSLDRVGYTF
TRBJ2-7 | TRBV5-1 | CASSLESRGRKRFDEQYF
TRBJ1-2 | TRBV24-1 | CATSDSPPNYGYTF
TRBJ2-1 | TRBV12-3/TRBV12-4 | CASSPGNEQFF
TRBJ1-6 | TRBV23-1 | CASSPGQADSPLHF
TRBJ1-1 | TRBV12-3/TRBV12-4 | CASSLAENTEAFF
TRBJ2-5 | TRBV24-1 | CATSDLRGQGRETQYF
TRBJ2-3 | TRBV20-1 | CSARVGQVADTQYF
TRBJ2-7 | TRBV5-1 | CASSPTTSGGAYEQYF
TRBJ1-5 | TRBV30 | CAWSVKGGSNQPQHF
TRBJ2-4 | TRBV12-3/TRBV12-4 | CASSPRGGLAGGAGYIQYF
TRBJ1-5 | TRBV12-3/TRBV12-4 | CASSLDRGPPWPQHF
TRBJ2-7 | TRBV20-1 | CSAQDRSSYEQYF
TRBJ1-1 | TRBV6-5 | CASFSHRVTEAFF
TRBJ1-1 | TRBV7-8 | CASSSSGQGASTEAFF
TRBJ2-2 | TRBV19 | CASLPLAGIITGELFF
TRBJ2-7 | TRBV3-1 | CASSQAYGTSSYEQYF
TRBJ1-3 | TRBV7-6 | CASRSNRDPGNTIYF
TRBJ2-7 | TRBV27 | CASSKRGTSGNYEQYF
TRBJ2-5 | TRBV5-1 | CASSSGQFREETQYF
TRBJ2-6 | TRBV2 | CASRTGAGANVLTF
TRBJ2-3 | TRBV6-5 | CASRSTGGSLSQYF
TRBJ1-4 | TRBV20-1 | CSARASLLNEKLFF
TRBJ2-5 | TRBV29-1 | CSVVGQGQETQYF
TRBJ1-1 | TRBV5-4 | CASSFRGYNEAFF
TRBJ2-1 | TRBV7-2 | CASSASGGYNEQFF
TRBJ1-2 | TRBV20-1 | CSARDPTGSRTGSYGYTF
TRBJ2-7 | TRBV12-3/TRBV12-4 | CASSLGQGHGQYF
TRBJ2-7 | TRBV7-2 | CASSLYRRGQGGNEQYF
TRBJ1-2 | TRBV15 | CATSRLRDREGGGYTF